This TCR beta chain is drawn from a study of cytomegalovirus exposure and HLA in healthy donors. Findings and limits, study-wide: Three CMV-associated chains were confirmed in vitro to be specific for CMV antigens.

Clones were read by immunoSEQ multiplex PCR, and TCRdb kept only the in-frame ones, dropping some. The profile shows 120,000 or so clones, about 90% of them singletons. As regards this clone: Its antigen is still unknown.

This CDR3 spans 16 amino acids. Germline V gene sequence: CDR1 MDHEN, CDR2 SYDVKM. V dropped 4 bases and J dropped 8 bases, with 23 bases sitting between them. This clonotype was obtained from a woman under 30 in good health and CMV-seronegative. The material sequenced was PBMCs. The chain recombines TRBV28 with TRBJ1-2; D might be TRBD1 (6 bases). The CDR3 here is CASSSPQGSGGAGYTF. CDR3 DNA: TGTGCCAGCAGTTCGCCCCAGGGGAGTGGGGGGGCAGGCTACACCTTC.